This section outlines one T cell receptor (beta chain) sequence together with its context. Original methodology: Estimation of nucleated cell counts relied on the amplification of reference gene primers. Data came from immunoSEQ multiplex PCR; TCRdb stores just in-frame clones and leaves some out. V, J and clone size are those of that table, while D and trimming were read from the DNA. The table lists some 150,000 clones, 70% to 90% of them singletons. The data are from a study of blood T cell repertoires in COVID-19. Study overall: Sites in the United States, Italy and Spain provided acute and convalescent COVID-19 samples. T cells, B-cell-depleted T cells, or PBMCs supplied cDNA or gDNA.

Germline V gives CDR1 SEHNR, CDR2 FQNEAQ (reference sequence). The CDR3 is 17 amino acids. J lost 4 bases, V lost 1 base, and 6 bases had no gene match. V is TRBV7-9 and J is TRBJ2-3; TRBD2 aligns across 12 bases. Input material: peripheral blood. This clonotype was sampled from a middle-aged man with acute or convalescent COVID-19. The CDR3 coding sequence is TGTGCCAGCAGCTTAGTTCTAGCGGGGGGGCCAGCAGATACGCAGTATTTT. This translates into CASSLVLAGGPADTQYF.